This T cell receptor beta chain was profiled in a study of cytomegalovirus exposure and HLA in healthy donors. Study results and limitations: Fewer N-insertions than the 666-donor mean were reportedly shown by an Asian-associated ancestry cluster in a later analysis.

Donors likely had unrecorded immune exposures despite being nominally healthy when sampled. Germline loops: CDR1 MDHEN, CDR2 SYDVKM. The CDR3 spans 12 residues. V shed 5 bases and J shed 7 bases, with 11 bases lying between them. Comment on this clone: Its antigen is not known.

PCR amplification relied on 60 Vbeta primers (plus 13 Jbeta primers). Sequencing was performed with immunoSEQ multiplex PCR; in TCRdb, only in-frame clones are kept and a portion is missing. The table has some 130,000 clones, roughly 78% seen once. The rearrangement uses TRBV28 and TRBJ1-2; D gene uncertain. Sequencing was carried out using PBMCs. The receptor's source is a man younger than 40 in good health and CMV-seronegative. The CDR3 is CASSAVLTGYTF. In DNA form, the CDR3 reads TGTGCCAGCAGTGCAGTTCTTACTGGCTACACCTTC.